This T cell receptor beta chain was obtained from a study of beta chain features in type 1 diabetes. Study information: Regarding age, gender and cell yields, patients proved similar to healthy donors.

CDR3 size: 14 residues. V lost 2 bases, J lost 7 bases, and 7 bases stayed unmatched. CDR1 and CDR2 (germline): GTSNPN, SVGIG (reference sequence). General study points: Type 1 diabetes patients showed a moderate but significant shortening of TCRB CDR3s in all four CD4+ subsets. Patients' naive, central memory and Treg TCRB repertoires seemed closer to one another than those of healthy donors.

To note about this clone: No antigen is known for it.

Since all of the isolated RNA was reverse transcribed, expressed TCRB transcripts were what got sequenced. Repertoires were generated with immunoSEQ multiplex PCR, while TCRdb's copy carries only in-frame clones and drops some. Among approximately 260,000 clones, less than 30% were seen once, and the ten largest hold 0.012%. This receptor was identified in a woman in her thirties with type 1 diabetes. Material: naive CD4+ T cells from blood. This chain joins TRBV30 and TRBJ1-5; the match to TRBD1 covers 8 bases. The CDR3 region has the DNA TGTGCCTGGAGTCTCCAGGGGGCTGGGCAGCCCCAGCATTTT. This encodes CAWSLQGAGQPQHF.